The source of this TCR beta chain is a study of OX40 agonist ivuxolimab in advanced cancers. Overall study context: Patients received ivuxolimab, an intravenous treatment, every 2 weeks at 0.01 to 10 mg/kg. A male proportion of more than 75% was recorded, with mean age 60 years and range about 23 to 90.

As to this clone: Antigen unknown.

Germline lookup yields CDR1 MNHEY and CDR2 SMNVEV (reference sequence). CDR3 size: 13 residues. Study observations and caveats: Circulating CD4+ and CD8+ T cells showed clonal expansion by week 6 at 0.1 to 3.0 mg/kg.

Using immunoSEQ multiplex PCR, the repertoire was profiled, and TCRdb retains in-frame clones only, with some absent. This repertoire shows roughly 76,000 clones, roughly 90% found once; its top ten account for 2.3%. The J gene is TRBJ2-5, the V gene TRBV27; D is perhaps TRBD1 (5 bases). The J call may be in error: the DNA end matches TRBJ2-7 better. The source is an adult with an advanced solid tumor such as melanoma, head and neck, liver or kidney cancer. The sample here was CD4+ or CD8+ T cells sorted from blood, taken in a trial of the OX40 agonist ivuxolimab. The CDR3 sequence: CASRPQGSYEQYF. The CDR3 nucleotides read TGTGCCAGCAGACCCCAGGGCTCCTACGAGCAGTACTTC.